What follows are 7 T cell receptor beta chains derived from one specimen sequenced in a study of blood T cell repertoires in COVID-19. TCRdb keeps only in-frame clones here, not all; method: immunoSEQ multiplex PCR. This table holds about 180,000 clones, 60% to 80% found once. Sequences were obtained from PBMCs or T cells enriched from blood (not recorded which). Receptor source: a woman in her 50s who had recovered from COVID-19.

The chain carries TRBV3-1 (or the pseudogene TRBV3-2) and TRBJ2-7; 9 bases agree with TRBD1. The junction had 8 bases not matched to a gene; V was cut back by 1 base and J by 7 bases. The germline CDR1 and CDR2 sequences are LGHDT and YNNKEL (reference sequence). The CDR3 consists of 15 residues. In nucleotides, the CDR3 is TGTGCCAGCAGCCAAGTGGCGACAGGGGGAAGTGAGCAGTACTTC. Translated, it gives CASSQVATGGSEQYF.

V gene TRBV4-1 combines with J gene TRBJ2-1; possibly TRBD2 for D (5 bases). V was clipped by 0 bases and J by 4 bases, with 10 bases between them. The CDR3 runs to 15 residues. CDR1 MGHRA and CDR2 YSYEKL come from the germline V gene. CDR3 coding DNA: TGCGCCAGCAGCCAAGACGGGGTCGGATACAATGAGCAGTTCTTC. Its translation: CASSQDGVGYNEQFF.

The rearrangement joins TRBV24-1 to TRBJ2-7, with D perhaps TRBD2 (6 bases). V lost 5 bases, J lost 8 bases, and 9 bases lay in between. This CDR3 contains 11 residues. Per germline, CDR1 KGHDR and CDR2 SFDVKD. The CDR3 DNA reads TGTGCCACCAGTGCTGCGGGGCAGCAGTACTTC. Amino acids: CATSAAGQQYF.

The gene calls are TRBV7-9 and TRBJ2-1; the D gene is possibly TRBD2 (6 bases). The CDR3 extends over 17 amino acids. V lost 1 base and J 3 bases, leaving 16 bases between the germline ends. Germline V gene data show CDR1 as SEHNR and CDR2 as FQNEAQ (reference sequence). The CDR3 sequence: CASSLELVGRDYNEQFF. The DNA for the CDR3 is TGTGCCAGCAGCTTAGAGTTGGTGGGGCGGGACTACAATGAGCAGTTCTTC. The entire variable domain, with the rest obtained from reference TRBV7-9 and TRBJ2-1, is as follows: DTGVSQNPRHKITKRGQNVTFRCDPISEHNRLYWYRQTLGQGPEFLTYFQNEAQLEKSRLLSDRFSAERPKGSFSTLEIQRTEQGDSAMYLCASSLELVGRDYNEQFFGPGTRLTVL.

The J gene is TRBJ2-2, the V gene TRBV2; perhaps TRBD1 as D (6 bases). Per germline, CDR1 SNHLY and CDR2 FYNNEI. Trimming shortened V by 8 bases and J by 2 bases, and 9 bases separated the two germline ends. This CDR3 is built from 13 residues. In nucleotides, the CDR3 is TGTGCCAGCTACGGGACAAACACCGGGGAGCTGTTTTTT. It is translated as CASYGTNTGELFF. Variable domain in full (rest from reference TRBV2 and TRBJ2-2): EPEVTQTPSHQVTQMGQEVILRCVPISNHLYFYWYRQILGQKVEFLVSFYNNEISEKSEIFDDQFSVERPDGSNFTLKIRSTKLEDSAMYFCASYGTNTGELFFGEGSRLTVL.

The J gene is TRBJ2-3, the V gene TRBV28, with TRBD1 identical over 8 bases. The CDR3 is 15 residues long. With 5 bases clipped from V and 7 bases from J, the junction kept 11 bases outside the gene matches. CDR1 is MDHEN, CDR2 SYDVKM, per germline. The CDR3 nucleotides read TGTGCCAGCAGTCCGCCCGGACAGGGCAGATATACGCAGTATTTT. Amino acids: CASSPPGQGRYTQYF. Full variable domain (outside the CDR3, taken from reference TRBV28 and TRBJ2-3): DVKVTQSSRYLVKRTGEKVFLECVQDMDHENMFWYRQDPGLGLRLIYFSYDVKMKEKGDIPEGYSVSREKKERFSLILESASTNQTSMYLCASSPPGQGRYTQYFGPGTRLTVL.

The gene calls are TRBV29-1 and TRBJ2-3, with TRBD2 identical over 13 bases. Germline CDR1 reads SQVTM; CDR2 reads ANQGSEA. This CDR3 is built from 15 residues. Trimming at V came to 6 bases and at J to 2 bases, leaving 5 bases not matched to a gene. CDR3 in DNA: TGCAGCGTCCTACTAGCGGGAGGGCCCACAGATACGCAGTATTTT. Its protein product is CSVLLAGGPTDTQYF.